What follows is one TCR beta chain and its context. The sample belongs to a study of CD8 T cells in Susac syndrome. Under recently defined diagnostic criteria, the patients with Susac syndrome qualified as having definite or probable disease. Negative isolation yielded CD4+ and CD8+ T cells, and FACS enriched TEMRA cells. This CDR3 spans 13 amino acids. In germline, CDR1 is GTSNPN, CDR2 SVGIG (reference sequence). V shed 1 base and J shed 1 base, with 7 bases lying between them. The RNA input was roughly 0.45 to 1 ug, and it was reverse transcribed with random hexamers. Amplification of TCR beta CDR3 across 54 Vbeta and 13 Jbeta was performed with immunoSEQ multiplex PCR. TCRdb processed the immunoSEQ multiplex PCR reads anew with MiXCR; each CDR3 protein has one entry. The table lists 80,000 or so distinct CDR3 sequences, about 92% of them singletons.

The chain uses TRBV30 and TRBJ1-1; D not certain. The specimen sequenced was CD4+ T cells from PBMCs. This TCR derives from a human donor with Susac syndrome. CDR3 amino acids: CAWSGGGNTEAFF. CDR3 coding DNA: TGTGCCTGGAGTGGAGGCGGGAACACTGAAGCTTTCTTT.